This T cell receptor beta chain was retrieved from a study of T cell responses to AZD1222 COVID-19 vaccine. In regard to this clone: The antigen is undetermined.

Clones were read by immunoSEQ multiplex PCR, and TCRdb kept only the in-frame ones, dropping some. Among 150,000 to 200,000 clones listed, roughly 92% were seen once. Study-level results: Clonal diversity was possibly underestimated, and white British individuals and females predominated among donors. Breadth and depth of Spike-specific TCRs rose after two AZD1222 doses. Reports say nearly half of spike-specific TCRs go after unmutated variant regions.

The material was peripheral blood, obtained 28 days after the second dose of the MenACWY control vaccine. The clonotype comes from an adult who received the MenACWY meningococcal vaccine as a control.

CDR3 coding DNA: TGTGCCACGGGGGAGGGGGCTAATGAAAAACTGTTTTTT. It codes for CATGEGANEKLFF. This rearrangement joins TRBV6-5 to TRBJ1-4, with D maybe TRBD1 (6 bases). V was clipped by 10 bases and J by 3 bases, with 12 bases between them. Germline values: CDR1 MNHEY, CDR2 SVGAGI. The CDR3 runs 13 residues.